This T cell receptor beta chain originates from a study of blood T cell repertoires in COVID-19. About the study: There were acute and convalescent COVID-19 samples, and they came from the United States, Italy and Spain. T cells, B-cell-depleted T cells, or PBMCs supplied cDNA or gDNA.

Original analysis: Estimation of nucleated cell counts relied on the amplification of reference gene primers. Only in-frame clones appear in the TCRdb table, and some are missing; sequencing was by immunoSEQ multiplex PCR. V and J calls and clone size are copied from that table; D and trimming were computed from the DNA. This table has approximately 69,000 clones, more than 60% appearing once. The CDR3 is 16 residues long. This TCR was recovered from a man aged 55 to 70 with acute or convalescent COVID-19. Sequencing used peripheral blood. V gene TRBV21-1 combines with J gene TRBJ1-5; TRBD1, the D gene given by the table, was not confirmed from the DNA. TRBV21-1 is designated a pseudogene. This CDR3 is CASSKAQGQKDQPQHF. As DNA, the CDR3 is TGTGCCAGCAGCAAAGCCCAAGGACAGAAGGATCAGCCCCAGCATTTT.